This T cell receptor (beta chain) was sequenced for a study of T cell responses to AZD1222 COVID-19 vaccine. The study's findings and limits: The sample set comprised mostly white British donors with more females, and clonal diversity was possibly underestimated.

Trimming took 1 base from V and 15 from J, leaving 16 bases between them. CDR1 and CDR2 (germline): LGHNA, YSLEER. This CDR3 comprises 13 residues. Points on this clone: The antigen remains undetermined.

Profiled with immunoSEQ multiplex PCR; TCRdb holds only in-frame clones, not every one. The sample consists of about 93,000 clones, just under 90% of them appearing once. This sequence joins TRBV4-3 and TRBJ2-1; D unclear. The source is an adult in good health. The sample here was peripheral blood, taken on day 0 of MenACWY control vaccination. The CDR3 loop reads CASSQVYGKQMFF. In DNA form, the CDR3 reads TGCGCCAGCAGCCAAGTTTACGGAAAACAAATGTTCTTC.